This T cell receptor beta chain was captured in a study of shared clonotypes between healthy human individuals. Study outcomes and limitations: Large depth notwithstanding, sorted-subset sequencing proved incomplete by rarefaction. Non-shared clonotypes were found to have lower generation probabilities than the clonotypes that were shared by all four of the sorted-subset donors.

In regard to this clone: Its specificity is not known.

For sorted subsets, about 190 ng DNA per replicate equaled around 30,000 T cell genomes. Source study methods: Junction-only immunoSEQ sequences carried no quality scores, so filtering differed. Produced via immunoSEQ multiplex PCR; TCRdb's table is partial and in-frame only. V and J calls and clone size are as listed in that table; D and trimming were resolved from the DNA. Of millions of clones listed, roughly 94% are singletons. Material: naive CD4+ T cells sorted from blood. The subset denotes: CD45RA+ positively selected. This TCR derives from a man younger than 35 in good health.

The DNA of the CDR3 is TGTGCCAGCAGACTGACTGGGCTTGGAAACACCATATATTTT. Protein product: CASRLTGLGNTIYF. J is TRBJ1-3 and V is TRBV6-5; the D is unclear. The ends were cut back, 6 bases at V and 3 bases at J, with 12 bases in the middle. Germline CDR1 MNHEY, CDR2 SVGAGI. The length of the CDR3 is 14 residues.